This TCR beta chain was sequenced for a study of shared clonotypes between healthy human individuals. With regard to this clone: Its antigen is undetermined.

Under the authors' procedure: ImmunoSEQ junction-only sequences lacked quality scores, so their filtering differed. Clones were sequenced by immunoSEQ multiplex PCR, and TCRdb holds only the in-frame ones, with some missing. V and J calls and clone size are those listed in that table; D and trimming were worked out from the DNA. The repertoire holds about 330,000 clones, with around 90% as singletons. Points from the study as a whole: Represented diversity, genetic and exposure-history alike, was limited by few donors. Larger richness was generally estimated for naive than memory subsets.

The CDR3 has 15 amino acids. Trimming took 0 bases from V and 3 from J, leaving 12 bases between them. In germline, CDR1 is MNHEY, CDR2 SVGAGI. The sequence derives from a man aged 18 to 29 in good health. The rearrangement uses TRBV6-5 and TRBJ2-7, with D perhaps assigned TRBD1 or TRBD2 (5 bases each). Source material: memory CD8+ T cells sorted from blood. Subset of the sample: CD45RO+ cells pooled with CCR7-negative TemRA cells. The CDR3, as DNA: TGTGCCAGCAGTTACTCGAGGGGTTTAAGCTACGAGCAGTACTTC. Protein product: CASSYSRGLSYEQYF.